This T cell receptor (beta chain) was identified in a study of CXCR3-negative and CXCR3-positive naive CD8 T cells. Study outcomes and limitations: For CXCR3-positive naive cells, TRB CDR3s were more hydrophobic than those of CXCR3-negative naive cells. TRBV-TRBJ usage was alike in naive CXCR3-negative and CXCR3-positive cells but differed in memory cells. Diversity in memory CD8+ cells fell much lower than the comparably high levels seen in both naive subsets. Naive subsets showed comparable surface CD5, and TCR interaction strength was also inferred from TRB CDR3 physicochemistry. Cryopreserved PBMCs had partly decreased CXCR3 expression; fresh PBMCs were used in most assays.

Points on this clonotype: Antigen: not known.

Carrying UMI labels, the TRB cDNA libraries were prepared through 5' RACE. Following a re-call of the 5' RACE reads, TCRdb has one entry per CDR3 protein and lacks DNA. In all, the sample yields over 100,000 distinct CDR3 sequences. The specimen was naive CXCR3+ CD8+ T cells from blood. Subset described: CD45RO-CCR7+CD27+CD95- naive CD8+ T cells expressing CXCR3 (TNR3+). The receptor's source is a human donor in good health. Some clones in this sample may be carry-over from other donors' samples.

This chain's CDR3 is CASAKPTTLGTEAFF. V and J are TRBV27 and TRBJ1-1. The germline gives CDR1 MNHEY, CDR2 SMNVEV (reference sequence). The CDR3 is made up of 15 amino acids.